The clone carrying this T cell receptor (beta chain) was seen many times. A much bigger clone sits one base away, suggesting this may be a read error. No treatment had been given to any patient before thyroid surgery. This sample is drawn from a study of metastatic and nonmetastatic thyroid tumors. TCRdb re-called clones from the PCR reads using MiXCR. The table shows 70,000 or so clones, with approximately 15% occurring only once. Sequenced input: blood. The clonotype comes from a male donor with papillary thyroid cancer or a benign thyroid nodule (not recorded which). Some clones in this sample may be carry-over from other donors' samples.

CDR3 sequence: CASSYATGGLSGYTF. Written as DNA, the CDR3 is TGTGCCAGCAGTTACGCGACAGGGGGATTGAGTGGCTACACCTTC. V is TRBV6-6 and J is TRBJ1-2, with 9 positions matching TRBD1. The CDR3 runs to 15 residues. The germline CDR1 and CDR2 sequences are MNHNY and SVGAGI (reference sequence). Unmatched junction bases numbered 8, after V lost 2 bases and J lost 7 bases.